This T cell receptor (beta chain) is from a study of shared clonotypes between healthy human individuals. Overall study results and limits: Exclusively blood specimens were collected; tissue repertoires likely differ.

The V end lost 0 bases, the J end lost 5 bases, and 14 bases lay between the germline ends. The V gene's germline CDR1 is SGHRS and CDR2 YFSETQ. The CDR3 covers 16 residues. Comments on this clone: Its antigen remains unidentified.

DNA from unsorted PBMC was sequenced on ten immunoSEQ deep assay plates. TCRdb's copy holds only in-frame clones and misses some; the assay was immunoSEQ multiplex PCR. The sample lists about 490,000 clones; 60% to 80% were seen once. The clonotype comes from a woman aged 40-49 years in good health. Some clones in this sample may be carry-over from other donors' samples. The chain uses TRBV5-1 and TRBJ2-2, with D possibly matching TRBD1 (6 bases). Source material: PBMCs. The CDR3 DNA reads as TGCGCCAGCAGCTTGGCAGCAGGGGATCTTACCGGGGAGCTGTTTTTT. It codes for CASSLAAGDLTGELFF. The whole variable domain, remainder taken from reference TRBV5-1 and TRBJ2-2, is KAGVTQTPRYLIKTRGQQVTLSCSPISGHRSVSWYQQTPGQGLQFLFEYFSETQRNKGNFPGRFSGRQFSNSRSEMNVSTLELGDSALYLCASSLAAGDLTGELFFGEGSRLTVL.